This T cell receptor beta chain was retrieved from a study of blood T cell repertoires in COVID-19. Overall study context: The United States, Italy and Spain supplied acute and convalescent COVID-19 samples.

Per the authors' pipeline: Amplification of reference gene primers provided the estimated nucleated cell counts. The repertoire was sequenced with immunoSEQ multiplex PCR; TCRdb's copy has only in-frame clones and lacks some. V and J calls and clone size follow that table, whereas D and trimming were derived from the DNA. This repertoire shows some 90,000 clones, roughly 87% found once; its top ten account for roughly 8.9%. The germline gives CDR1 MDHEN, CDR2 SYDVKM. There are 13 residues in the CDR3. Trimming cost V 6 bases and J 5 bases; bases outside gene matches: 6. This clonotype was sampled from a man in his fifties with acute or convalescent COVID-19. The material sequenced was peripheral blood. V usage is TRBV28 and J usage is TRBJ1-1, with 7 positions matching TRBD1. The CDR3 DNA reads as TGTGCCAGCAGACAGGGGCGGTCGACTGAAGCTTTCTTT. As protein: CASRQGRSTEAFF.